Listed here are 6 T cell receptor beta chains from one sample, sequenced in a study of human T cells and chemical hapten exposure. TCRdb ran MiXCR on the RACE reads and lists one entry per CDR3 protein. Here the sample spans nearly 350,000 distinct CDR3 sequences, around 7% being singletons. The time point is: patch test 1, 2 weeks after DPC sensitization. Treatment meaning: therapeutic diphenylcyclopropenone sensitization with weekly scalp DPC. Sequenced here: whole blood, sampled in connection with sensitization to the hapten diphenylcyclopropenone (DPC). The receptors were gathered from a young woman with alopecia areata. Some clones in this sample may be carry-over from other donors' samples.

This clonotype was observed many times. CDR3 sequence (DNA): TGTGCCAGCTCATTTCCAGGGGTCTCTGGGGCCAACGTCCTGACTTTC. Translated: CASSFPGVSGANVLTF. The chain uses TRBV18 and TRBJ2-6; D might be TRBD1 (6 bases). V was pared by 5 bases and J by 0 bases, with 11 bases between. CDR3 length: 16 residues. Germline V gene lookup returns CDR1 KGHSH and CDR2 LQKENI.

This clonotype has at least ten counts. The chain is built from TRBV12-3 or TRBV12-4 and TRBJ1-1, with D unclear. The CDR3 runs 13 residues. V was clipped by 8 bases and J by 5 bases, with 15 bases between them. The CDR3 spells CASSRLFRTEAFF. The CDR3 DNA reads as TGTGCCAGCTCTCGGCTATTCCGGACTGAAGCTTTCTTT.

The chain joins TRBV2 to TRBJ2-3; D might be TRBD1 (5 bases). The V and J ends lost 3 bases and 3 bases respectively, with 10 bases between them. CDR1 and CDR2 from the germline V gene are SNHLY and FYNNEI. The CDR3 spans 14 residues. The CDR3 DNA sequence: TGTGCCAGCAGTGAGTCAGGGTTGACAGATACGCAGTATTTT. It is translated as CASSESGLTDTQYF. The variable domain in full, completed from reference TRBV2 and TRBJ2-3, reads EPEVTQTPSHQVTQMGQEVILRCVPISNHLYFYWYRQILGQKVEFLVSFYNNEISEKSEIFDDQFSVERPDGSNFTLKIRSTKLEDSAMYFCASSESGLTDTQYFGPGTRLTVL.

This clonotype was seen a few times. The gene calls are TRBV19 and TRBJ2-1; TRBD1 matches 7 bases. J lost 7 bases, V lost 1 base, and 10 bases had no gene match. This CDR3 region has 16 residues. Looked up from germline, CDR1 is LNHDA and CDR2 is SQIVND (reference sequence). The CDR3 DNA follows: TGTGCCAGTAGTATAGTTTGGACAGGATCCCAAAATGAGCAGTTCTTC. Its translation: CASSIVWTGSQNEQFF.

This clonotype showed up just a few times. CDR3 in DNA: TGTGCCAGCAGCGGGGGGACAGTTCTGTTTTTT. Translated: CASSGGTVLFF. The J gene is TRBJ1-4, the V gene TRBV7-9; 7 positions match TRBD1. Germline-derived CDR1 and CDR2 are SEHNR and FQNEAQ (reference sequence). The V and J ends lost 5 bases and 14 bases, in that order; junction bases with no gene match: 5. This CDR3 region has 11 residues.

This clonotype has only a few counts. This rearrangement joins TRBV12-3 or TRBV12-4 to TRBJ1-1; D call uncertain. CDR3 length: 10 residues. Trimming took off 4 bases at V and 7 bases at J, with 4 bases between the two ends. For the CDR3, the DNA is TGTGCCAGCAGTTCTAATGAAGCTTTCTTT. It translates to CASSSNEAFF.